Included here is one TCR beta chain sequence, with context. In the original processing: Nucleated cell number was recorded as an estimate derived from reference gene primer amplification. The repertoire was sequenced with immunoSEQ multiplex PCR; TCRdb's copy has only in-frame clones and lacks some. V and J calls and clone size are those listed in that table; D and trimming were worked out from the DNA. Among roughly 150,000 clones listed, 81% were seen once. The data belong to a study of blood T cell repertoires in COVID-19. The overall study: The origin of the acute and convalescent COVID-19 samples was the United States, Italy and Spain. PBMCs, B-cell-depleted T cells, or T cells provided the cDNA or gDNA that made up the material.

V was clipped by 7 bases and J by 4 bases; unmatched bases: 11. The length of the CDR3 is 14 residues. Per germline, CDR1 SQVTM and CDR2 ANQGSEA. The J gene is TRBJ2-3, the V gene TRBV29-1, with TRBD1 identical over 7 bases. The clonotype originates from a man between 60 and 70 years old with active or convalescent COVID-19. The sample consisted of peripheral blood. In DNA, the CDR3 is TGCAGCGGATGGGACAGCAGCAGACCAGATACGCAGTATTTT. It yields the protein CSGWDSSRPDTQYF.